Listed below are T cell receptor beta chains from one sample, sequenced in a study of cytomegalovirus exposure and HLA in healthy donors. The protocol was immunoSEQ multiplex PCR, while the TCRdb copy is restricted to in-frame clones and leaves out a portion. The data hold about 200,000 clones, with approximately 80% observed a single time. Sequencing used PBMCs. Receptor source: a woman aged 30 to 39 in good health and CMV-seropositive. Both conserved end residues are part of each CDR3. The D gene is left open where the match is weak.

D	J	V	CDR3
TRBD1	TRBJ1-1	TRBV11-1	CASSRGQKNTEAFF
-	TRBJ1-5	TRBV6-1	CASKHSQDQPQHF
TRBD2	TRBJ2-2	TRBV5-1	CASSLTATEREGELFF
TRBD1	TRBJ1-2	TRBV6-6	CASTRTGTNYGYTF
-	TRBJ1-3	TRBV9	CASSAATQFGNTIYF
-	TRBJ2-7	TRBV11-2	CASSLESGVEQYF
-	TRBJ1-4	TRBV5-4	CASSLTGSPGEKLFF
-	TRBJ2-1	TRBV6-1	CASSDTNPFYNEQFF
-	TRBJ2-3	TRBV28	CASSRPGTSTDTQYF
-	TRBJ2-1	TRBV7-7	CASSPYRDNEQFF
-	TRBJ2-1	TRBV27	CASSLEITGSEQFF
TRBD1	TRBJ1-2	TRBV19	CASRQTGTGIPGYTF
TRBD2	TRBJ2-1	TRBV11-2	CASSLYGVAGVNEQFF
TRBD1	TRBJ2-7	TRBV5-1	CASSFDRGDEQYF
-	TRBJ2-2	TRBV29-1	CSVEDRTVHAAGELFF
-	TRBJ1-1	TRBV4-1	CASSPTDSGQAFF
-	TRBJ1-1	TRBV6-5	CASSYSPERSTEAFF
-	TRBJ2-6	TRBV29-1	CSVDDSSGANVLTF
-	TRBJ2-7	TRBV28	CASSSRQVRESYEQYF
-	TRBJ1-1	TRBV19	CASNIASGRINTEAFF
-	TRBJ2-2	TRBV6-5	CASSYAGQTGELFF
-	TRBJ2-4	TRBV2	CASRRGPGNIQYF
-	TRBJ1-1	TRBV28	CASSLSGSEAFF
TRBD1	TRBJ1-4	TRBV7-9	CASSLVGGGTNEKLFF
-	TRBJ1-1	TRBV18	CASYSLALNTEAFF
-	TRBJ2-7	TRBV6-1	CASRGFLSSYEQYF
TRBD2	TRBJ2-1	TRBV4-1	CASSQGSSGRFIHEQFF
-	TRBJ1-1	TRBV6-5	CASSYGGTLNTEAFF
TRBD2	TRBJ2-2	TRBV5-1	CASLSGPNTGELFF
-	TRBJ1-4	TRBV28	CASSLAAVRYEKLFF
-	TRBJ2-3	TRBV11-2	CASSLSRGTQYF
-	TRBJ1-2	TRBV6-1	CASRTEGTNYGYTF
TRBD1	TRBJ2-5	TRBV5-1	CASNWGQGETQYF
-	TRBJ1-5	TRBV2	CASSRDRSESQPQHF
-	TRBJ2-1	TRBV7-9	CASSLGAEQFF
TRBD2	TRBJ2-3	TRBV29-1	CSVRTSGTTDTQYF
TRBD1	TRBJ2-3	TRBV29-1	CSHTGALDTQYF
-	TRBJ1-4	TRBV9	CASSVSPTNEKLFF
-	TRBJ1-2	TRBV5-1	CASSLEGDHGYTF
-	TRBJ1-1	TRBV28	CASQNPGGVSEAFF
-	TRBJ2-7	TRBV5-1	CASSLAGVTSYEQYF
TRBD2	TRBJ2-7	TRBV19	CASSIAPGGSYEQYF
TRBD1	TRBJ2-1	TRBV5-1	CASSSLRDRGPRSYNEQFF
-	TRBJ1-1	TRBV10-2	CASSESLLARYTEAFF
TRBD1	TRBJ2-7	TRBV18	CASSPRGQGAGEQYF
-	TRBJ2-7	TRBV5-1	CASSLDRISSYEQYF
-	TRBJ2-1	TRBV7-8	CASSFYRDEQFF
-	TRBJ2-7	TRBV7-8	CASSPGDRDYEQYF
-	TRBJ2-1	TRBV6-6	CASSRQYNEQFF
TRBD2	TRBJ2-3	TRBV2	CASSESGSLYF
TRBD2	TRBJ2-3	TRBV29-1	CSATPTSGHTDTQYF
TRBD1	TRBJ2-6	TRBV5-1	CASSLWGQGAIDSGANVLTF